This T cell receptor beta chain was found in a study of OX40 agonist ivuxolimab in advanced cancers. The CDR3 is made up of 15 amino acids. Trimming removed 7 bases from V and 4 bases from J, with 17 bases in between. Germline lookup yields CDR1 MNHNS and CDR2 SASEGT. TCRdb keeps only in-frame clones here, not all; method: immunoSEQ multiplex PCR. This repertoire shows approximately 68,000 clones, approximately 81% found once; its top ten account for over 2%. The TCR was taken from an adult with an advanced solid tumor such as melanoma, head and neck, liver or kidney cancer. Sequences were derived from CD4+ or CD8+ T cells sorted from blood, sampled in a trial of the OX40 agonist ivuxolimab. J is TRBJ1-5 and V is TRBV6-1; no firm D call. CDR3 sequence reads: CASTLDQTPNQPQHF. In DNA form, the CDR3 reads TGTGCCAGCACCCTCGACCAGACTCCTAATCAGCCCCAGCATTTT.